This TCR beta chain emerged from a study of T cells expressing NK-cell markers. Study-level information: HCMV seropositivity marked seven of the eight sequenced donors; one was seronegative. Study results and caveats: The CD3+CD56-NKG2C+ fraction of a few donors was also led by these clonotypes.

As regards this clonotype: Its antigen is currently unknown.

Template switching by 5'RACE with UMIs generated the TCR beta cDNA. TCRdb derives one entry per CDR3 protein from the 5' RACE reads, leaving out DNA. This table lists hundreds of thousands of distinct CDR3 sequences. Sample: blood T cells: a sorted CD56 or NKG2C T cell subset, CD4+ or CD8+ T cells, or bulk PBMC T cells (not recorded which). The receptor's source is a man aged 18 to 69 in good health.

The CDR3 here is CASSYSPSADDTDTQYF. This rearrangement joins TRBV6-5 to TRBJ2-3; with no DNA, the TCRdb D assignment of TRBD2 cannot be verified. This CDR3 contains 17 residues. From germline, CDR1 is MNHEY and CDR2 SVGAGI.